Shown below are 31 T cell receptor beta chains from a single sample sequenced in a study of blood T cell repertoires in COVID-19. Measured with immunoSEQ multiplex PCR; TCRdb has only the in-frame clones, and not every one. The sample includes 200,000 to 300,000 clones, approximately 86% seen only once; the top ten take roughly 1.8%. Material for sequencing was peripheral blood. The receptors come from a man aged 30-40 years with active or convalescent COVID-19.

CDR3 in amino acids: CASSSGLIAYEQYF. The CDR3 bases are TGTGCCAGCAGCTCGGGACTGATAGCCTACGAGCAGTACTTC. This chain uses TRBV5-4 with TRBJ2-7; the D gene is possibly TRBD2 (6 bases). The CDR3 length is 14 residues. Germline V gene sequence: CDR1 SGHNT, CDR2 YYREEE (reference sequence). V was clipped by 3 bases and J by 2 bases, with 12 bases between them.

This chain joins TRBV5-1 and TRBJ1-1, with TRBD1 matching over 7 bases. Trimming at V came to 4 bases and at J to 2 bases, leaving 5 bases not matched to a gene. There are 14 residues in the CDR3. The germline gives CDR1 SGHRS, CDR2 YFSETQ. CDR3 nucleotides: TGCGCCAGCAGCGAGGGACAGACCAACACTGAAGCTTTCTTT. Its protein product is CASSEGQTNTEAFF.

The V call is TRBV5-1, the J call TRBJ2-5; 9 bases align to TRBD2. The CDR3 consists of 15 residues. The germline V gene has CDR1 SGHRS and CDR2 YFSETQ. J gave up 3 bases and V 9 bases, and 12 bases lay outside the gene matches. The CDR3, as DNA: TGCGCCACCCGAGGTCTAGCGGGGACCGAAGAGACCCAGTACTTC. Protein product: CATRGLAGTEETQYF.

This chain uses TRBV6-5 with TRBJ1-2; possibly TRBD1 for D (5 bases). The CDR3 covers 14 residues. Germline-derived CDR1 and CDR2 are MNHEY and SVGAGI. The ends were cut back, 2 bases at V and 8 bases at J, with 15 bases in the middle. CDR3 amino acids: CASSYRVGQGGYTF. Here the CDR3 DNA reads TGTGCCAGCAGTTACAGGGTCGGGCAGGGAGGCTACACCTTC.

As for this clone: Other DNA sequences in this specimen translate into the identical CDR3. This chain links TRBV5-1 with TRBJ1-2; 7 bases are a match to TRBD1. Losses at the gene ends were 2 bases for V and 7 bases for J; bases not matched to a gene: 8. Looked up from germline, CDR1 is SGHRS and CDR2 is YFSETQ. This CDR3 has 14 amino acids. CDR3 sequence (DNA): TGCGCCAGCAGCTTAGCTGACAGGGTCGGTGGCTACACCTTC. Encoded protein: CASSLADRVGGYTF.

The chain is built from TRBV6-1 and TRBJ2-6; D gene uncertain. The CDR3 runs to 15 residues. Germline CDR1 reads MNHNS; CDR2 reads SASEGT. The V gene lost 0 bases and the J gene lost 0 bases, with 3 bases spanning the gap. The CDR3 loop is CASSEARSGANVLTF. CDR3 bases: TGTGCCAGCAGTGAAGCGCGCTCTGGGGCCAACGTCCTGACTTTC.

This chain uses TRBV15 with TRBJ1-6; no definite D call. This CDR3 is 16 amino acids long. Trimming cost V 1 base and J 0 bases, with 7 bases left between them. CDR1 and CDR2 from the germline V gene are LNHNV and YYDKDF (reference sequence). CDR3 amino acids: CATSRARSSYNSPLHF. CDR3 DNA sequence: TGTGCCACCAGCAGAGCCAGAAGCTCCTATAATTCACCCCTCCACTTT.

The chain is built from TRBV24-1 and TRBJ1-5; D may be TRBD1 (6 bases). Germline values: CDR1 KGHDR, CDR2 SFDVKD. Trimming removed 3 bases from V and 6 bases from J, with 17 bases in between. CDR3 length: 16 amino acids. CDR3 residues: CATSDTTGWRRQPQHF. CDR3 in DNA: TGTGCCACCAGTGATACAACAGGGTGGCGGCGTCAGCCCCAGCATTTT.

This clone has a single count. V gene TRBV6-5 combines with J gene TRBJ1-2; D is possibly TRBD1 (5 bases). Trimming removed 7 bases at V and 6 bases at J, with 18 bases between. The CDR3 runs 14 residues. Germline CDR1 reads MNHEY; CDR2 reads SVGAGI. The CDR3 coding sequence is TGTGCCAGCACCCTACTCGGGGGTTCTCATGGCTACACCTTC. Encoded protein: CASTLLGGSHGYTF.

This clone was seen only once. This sequence joins TRBV19 and TRBJ1-6; 9 nucleotides align to TRBD1. The V and J ends lost 7 bases and 10 bases, in that order; junction bases with no gene match: 11. The V gene's germline CDR1 is LNHDA and CDR2 SQIVND (reference sequence). CDR3 length: 15 amino acids. CDR3 in DNA: TGTGCCAGTACTCCAACCGGGACAGGGTCGTCACCCCTCCACTTT. This sequence encodes CASTPTGTGSSPLHF.

This clone was found once. The J gene is TRBJ2-2, the V gene TRBV18; TRBD2 is a possible D gene (7 bases). Trimming cost V 3 bases and J 4 bases, with 15 bases left between them. CDR1 and CDR2 from the germline V gene are KGHSH and LQKENI. The CDR3 consists of 16 residues. The CDR3 protein is CASSPAMGGLTGELFF. DNA for the CDR3: TGTGCCAGCTCACCCGCGATGGGGGGGCTCACCGGGGAGCTGTTTTTT.

This chain links TRBV2 with TRBJ2-1; 11 nucleotides match TRBD2. Looked up from germline, CDR1 is SNHLY and CDR2 is FYNNEI. There are 15 residues in the CDR3. The ends lost 6 bases at V and 10 bases at J; junction bases unmatched: 11. The CDR3 here is CASSRLAGSLFEQFF. The DNA of the CDR3 is TGTGCCAGCAGCAGACTAGCGGGATCCTTATTCGAGCAGTTCTTC.

The rearrangement uses TRBV2 and TRBJ1-2, with a weak D call TRBD1 (6 bases). This CDR3 has 19 amino acids. V shed 4 bases and J shed 0 bases, with 24 bases lying between them. The germline gives CDR1 SNHLY, CDR2 FYNNEI. The CDR3 sequence is CASSALPGTSPGSNYGYTF. In nucleotides, the CDR3 is TGTGCCAGCAGTGCCCTTCCCGGGACATCTCCGGGGTCTAACTATGGCTACACCTTC. Full variable domain (rest looked up from reference TRBV2 and TRBJ1-2): EPEVTQTPSHQVTQMGQEVILRCVPISNHLYFYWYRQILGQKVEFLVSFYNNEISEKSEIFDDQFSVERPDGSNFTLKIRSTKLEDSAMYFCASSALPGTSPGSNYGYTFGSGTRLTVV.

This chain uses TRBV30 with TRBJ1-2; 7 nucleotides align to TRBD1. Germline CDR1 and CDR2: GTSNPN and SVGIG (reference sequence). The V segment lost 2 bases and the J segment 12 bases; nucleotides outside the gene matches: 9. This CDR3 has 12 amino acids. The CDR3 sequence is CAWSLTGTADTF. The CDR3 coding sequence is TGTGCCTGGAGTTTAACCGGGACAGCAGACACCTTC. The whole variable domain, filled in from reference TRBV30 and TRBJ1-2, reads SQTIHQWPATLVQPVGSPLSLECTVEGTSNPNLYWYRQAAGRGLQLLFYSVGIGQISSEVPQNLSASRPQDRQFILSSKKLLLSDSGFYLCAWSLTGTADTFGSGTRLTVV.

This chain uses TRBV5-4 with TRBJ1-2; a weak D match, TRBD1 (5 bases). Germline CDR1 and CDR2: SGHNT and YYREEE (reference sequence). The germline V and J ends were trimmed by 5 bases and 4 bases, with 18 bases remaining between them. The CDR3 sequence is 15 residues long. CDR3 sequence (DNA): TGTGCCAGCAGTCCGGACACGCGTTATATCTATGGCTACACCTTC. Protein sequence: CASSPDTRYIYGYTF.

J is TRBJ1-1 and V is TRBV18; TRBD1 is a possible D gene (5 bases). V lost 2 bases and J lost 4, with 11 bases in between. The CDR3 is made up of 14 amino acids. The germline gives CDR1 KGHSH, CDR2 LQKENI. Here the CDR3 DNA reads TGTGCCAGCTCACCAGGGGCAGCCGGCACTGAAGCTTTCTTT. This codes for CASSPGAAGTEAFF.

V is TRBV5-5 and J is TRBJ2-3, with a weak D call TRBD1 (6 bases). The CDR3 totals 17 residues. The germline V gene has CDR1 SGHKS and CDR2 YYEKEE (reference sequence). The germline V and J ends were trimmed by 0 bases and 0 bases, with 14 bases remaining between them. CDR3: CASSLDSGAPSTDTQYF. CDR3 in DNA: TGTGCCAGCAGCTTGGATTCAGGGGCACCTAGCACAGATACGCAGTATTTT.

Turning to this clone: This same CDR3 is encoded by further DNA sequences in the sample. This chain links TRBV12-3 or TRBV12-4 with TRBJ1-1; TRBD1 matches 7 bases. V was pared by 0 bases and J by 8 bases, with 3 bases of the junction left unmatched. The CDR3 is made up of 13 amino acids. CDR3 sequence (DNA): TGTGCCAGCAGTTTAGCAGGGGGCTTAGAAGCTTTCTTT. Translating gives CASSLAGGLEAFF.

The gene calls are TRBV11-1 and TRBJ1-1; 8 nucleotides agree with TRBD1. This CDR3 has 15 residues. Germline CDR1 reads SGHAT; CDR2 reads FQDESV (reference sequence). The V and J ends lost 5 bases and 0 bases, in that order; junction bases with no gene match: 5. CDR3 loop: CASSDSGQVNTEAFF. The CDR3 bases are TGTGCCAGCAGCGACTCGGGACAGGTGAACACTGAAGCTTTCTTT.

This rearrangement joins TRBV4-3 to TRBJ2-7; TRBD2 matches at 7 bases. Germline V gene lookup returns CDR1 LGHNA and CDR2 YSLEER. The CDR3 spans 20 residues. With V trimmed by 1 base and J by 6 bases, 24 bases remained unmatched. Written as DNA, the CDR3 is TGCGCCAGCAGCCAAGTTTATGGGACTATGGTGCTACGGGGCTTGCCCGAGCAGTACTTC. This encodes CASSQVYGTMVLRGLPEQYF.

In this sample, this clone turned up once. The chain couples TRBV19 to TRBJ1-4; tentatively, D is TRBD1 (5 bases). The CDR3 is 16 residues long. Germline CDR1 is LNHDA and CDR2 is SQIVND (reference sequence). V lost 6 bases, J lost 0 bases, and 14 bases lay in between. The CDR3 sequence is CASSQSGAPTNEKLFF. CDR3 coding DNA: TGTGCCAGTAGCCAAAGCGGGGCCCCAACTAATGAAAAACTGTTTTTT.

This sequence joins TRBV19 and TRBJ2-7; possibly TRBD1 for D (5 bases). The CDR3 sequence is 13 residues long. Germline V gene sequence: CDR1 LNHDA, CDR2 SQIVND (reference sequence). V was clipped by 6 bases and J by 6 bases, with 15 bases between them. CDR3 residues: CASRRQGSGEQYF. The DNA of the CDR3 is TGTGCCAGTAGACGGCAGGGTTCGGGCGAGCAGTACTTC.

The rearrangement joins TRBV10-3 to TRBJ1-2; 10 bases are shared with TRBD1. V lost 3 bases and J lost 6; bases outside the gene matches: 4. The CDR3 has 14 amino acids. Germline loops: CDR1 ENHRY, CDR2 SYGVKD. The DNA of the CDR3 is TGTGCCATCAGTGAAGGACAGGGGGATGATGGCTACACCTTC. Residues: CAISEGQGDDGYTF.

Regarding this clone: At one end, the junction sequence differs from germline, possibly due to a read error. The chain has TRBV6-2 or TRBV6-3 and TRBJ1-2, with 7 nucleotides matching TRBD1. CDR3 length equals 11 residues. Germline CDR1 MNHEY, CDR2 SVGEGT. In DNA, the CDR3 is TGTGCCAGCAGCGGGGACAGCCTCAGCGCCTTC. Its translation: CASSGDSLSAF.

The J gene is TRBJ2-1, the V gene TRBV27, with TRBD1 matching 10 bases. The CDR3 spans 16 residues. J gave up 8 bases and V 4 bases, and 11 bases lay outside the gene matches. Germline V gene lookup returns CDR1 MNHEY and CDR2 SMNVEV (reference sequence). This CDR3 is CASSSQGTGVRHEQFF. The CDR3 nucleotides read TGTGCCAGCAGTTCCCAAGGGACAGGGGTTCGACATGAGCAGTTCTTC.

The rearrangement links TRBV7-9 to TRBJ2-1; TRBD2 aligns across 10 bases. The CDR3 has 15 residues. V lost 3 bases and J lost 8; bases outside the gene matches: 7. In germline, CDR1 is SEHNR, CDR2 FQNEAQ (reference sequence). The DNA for the CDR3 is TGTGCCAGCAGCTTTGAGCGGGGGGGCCCCTATGAGCAGTTCTTC. Protein: CASSFERGGPYEQFF.

The chain employs TRBV6-2 or TRBV6-3 and TRBJ1-4; D is ambiguous. V lost 1 base and J 4 bases, leaving 13 bases between the germline ends. The CDR3 has 16 amino acids. The germline gives CDR1 MNHEY, CDR2 SVGEGT. The CDR3 is CASSYWEFGVNEKLFF. In nucleotides, the CDR3 is TGTGCCAGCAGTTACTGGGAGTTCGGGGTTAATGAAAAACTGTTTTTT.

This clone showed up just once. V is TRBV30 and J is TRBJ2-7; 7 nucleotides match TRBD2. CDR3 size: 13 residues. With 5 bases clipped from V and 6 bases from J, the junction kept 10 bases outside the gene matches. The germline CDR1 and CDR2 sequences are GTSNPN and SVGIG (reference sequence). The CDR3 reads CAWLGRGGSEQYF. The CDR3 DNA reads TGTGCCTGGTTAGGCCGCGGGGGTAGCGAGCAGTACTTC.

The rearrangement uses TRBV5-1 and TRBJ1-5, with D possibly TRBD1 on 5 matching bases. In germline, CDR1 is SGHRS, CDR2 YFSETQ. The length of the CDR3 is 14 residues. Trimming took 2 bases from V and 3 from J, leaving 9 bases between them. In DNA form, the CDR3 reads TGCGCCAGCAGCTTCGGGGGAAACAATCAGCCCCAGCATTTT. It yields the protein CASSFGGNNQPQHF. Filled out from reference TRBV5-1 and TRBJ1-5, the complete variable domain reads KAGVTQTPRYLIKTRGQQVTLSCSPISGHRSVSWYQQTPGQGLQFLFEYFSETQRNKGNFPGRFSGRQFSNSRSEMNVSTLELGDSALYLCASSFGGNNQPQHFGDGTRLSIL.

The rearrangement joins TRBV6-5 to TRBJ2-7, with TRBD2 matching over 8 bases. The J segment lost 1 base and the V segment lost 0 bases, leaving 5 bases of the junction unmatched. CDR1 and CDR2 (germline): MNHEY, SVGAGI. The CDR3 runs to 16 residues. CDR3 sequence: CASSYSAGETSYEQYF. DNA for the CDR3: TGTGCCAGCAGTTACTCAGCGGGAGAAACTTCCTACGAGCAGTACTTC.

V gene TRBV3-1 (or the pseudogene TRBV3-2) combines with J gene TRBJ1-2; TRBD1 aligns across 7 bases. Trimming cost V 1 base and J 4 bases; bases outside gene matches: 3. Germline assignment: CDR1 LGHDT and CDR2 YNNKEL (reference sequence). This CDR3 contains 14 residues. This CDR3 is CASSQGDSLYGYTF. The CDR3 DNA follows: TGTGCCAGCAGCCAAGGGGACAGCCTCTATGGCTACACCTTC.